Here is one TCR beta chain with its context. Per the authors' pipeline: Estimates of nucleated cell counts were drawn from the amplification of reference gene primers. This table comes from immunoSEQ multiplex PCR, and its TCRdb copy is limited to in-frame clones, with some not included. D and trimming were read from the DNA, whereas the V and J calls and clone size are those reported in that table. The sample has about 220,000 clones, 65% to 85% seen once. The CDR3 is 14 amino acids. Germline loops: CDR1 ENHRY, CDR2 SYGVKD. Trimming took 7 bases from V and 4 from J; bases not matched to a gene: 6. The data originate from a study of blood T cell repertoires in COVID-19. Across the whole study: The samples span acute and convalescent COVID-19 from the United States, Italy and Spain.

The sample was peripheral blood. The origin of this receptor is a human donor in a cohort sampled during active COVID-19. The genes are TRBV10-3 and TRBJ2-7, with TRBD1 identical over 11 bases. The CDR3 reads CAITTDRGQYEQYF. The DNA for the CDR3 is TGTGCCATCACTACGGACAGGGGGCAGTACGAGCAGTACTTC.